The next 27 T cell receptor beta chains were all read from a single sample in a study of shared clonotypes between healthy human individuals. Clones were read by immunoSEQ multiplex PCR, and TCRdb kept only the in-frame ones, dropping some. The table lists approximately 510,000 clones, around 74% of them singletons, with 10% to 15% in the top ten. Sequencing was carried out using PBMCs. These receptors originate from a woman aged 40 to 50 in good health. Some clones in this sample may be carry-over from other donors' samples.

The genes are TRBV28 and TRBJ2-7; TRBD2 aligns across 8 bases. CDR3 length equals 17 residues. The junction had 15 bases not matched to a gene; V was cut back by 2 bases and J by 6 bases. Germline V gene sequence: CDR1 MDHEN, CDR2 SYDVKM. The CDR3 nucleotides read TGTGCCAGCAGTTTACCGGCGGGGGGCGCTAGCGGATCCGAGCAGTACTTC. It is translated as CASSLPAGGASGSEQYF.

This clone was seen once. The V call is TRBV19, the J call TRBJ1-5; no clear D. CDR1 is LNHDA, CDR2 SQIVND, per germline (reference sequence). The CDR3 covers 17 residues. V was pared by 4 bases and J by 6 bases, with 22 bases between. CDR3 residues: CASSTPPGLSGSQPQHF. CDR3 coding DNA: TGTGCCAGTAGTACCCCCCCCGGGCTTTCGGGGAGTCAGCCCCAGCATTTT.

The CDR3 loop is CASSLAYGGSTDTQYF. DNA for the CDR3: TGCGCCAGCAGCTTGGCCTACGGGGGGAGCACAGATACGCAGTATTTT. This sequence joins TRBV5-1 and TRBJ2-3, with 7 bases matching TRBD2. The CDR3 covers 16 residues. The germline CDR1 and CDR2 sequences are SGHRS and YFSETQ. With 0 bases clipped from V and 0 bases from J, the junction kept 4 bases outside the gene matches.

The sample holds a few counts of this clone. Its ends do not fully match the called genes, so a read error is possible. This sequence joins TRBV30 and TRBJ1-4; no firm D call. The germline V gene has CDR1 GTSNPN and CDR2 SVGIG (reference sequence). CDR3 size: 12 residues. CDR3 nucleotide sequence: TGTGCCTGGAGTCACCCGACGGAAACACTGTTTTTT. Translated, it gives CAWSHPTETLFF.

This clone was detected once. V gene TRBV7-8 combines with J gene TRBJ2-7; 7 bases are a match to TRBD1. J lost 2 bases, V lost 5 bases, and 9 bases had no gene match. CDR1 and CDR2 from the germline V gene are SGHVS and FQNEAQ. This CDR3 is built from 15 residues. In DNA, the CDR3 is TGTGCCAGCAGCCCCGACAGGGTGCCCCCCTACGAGCAGTACTTC. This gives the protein CASSPDRVPPYEQYF.

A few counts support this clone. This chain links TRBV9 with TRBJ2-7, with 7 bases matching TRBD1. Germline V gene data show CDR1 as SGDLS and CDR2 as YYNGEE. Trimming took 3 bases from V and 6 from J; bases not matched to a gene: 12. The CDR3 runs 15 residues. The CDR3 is CASSERTGFDSEQYF. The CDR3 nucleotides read TGTGCCAGCAGCGAGAGGACAGGTTTTGACTCCGAGCAGTACTTC.

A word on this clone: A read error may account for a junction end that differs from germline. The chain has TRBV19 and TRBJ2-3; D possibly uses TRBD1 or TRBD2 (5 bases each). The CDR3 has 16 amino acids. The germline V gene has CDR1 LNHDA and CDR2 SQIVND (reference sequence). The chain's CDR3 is CASSPLGRESTDTQYF. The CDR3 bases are TGTGCTAGTAGCCCCCTGGGACGGGAAAGCACAGATACGCAGTATTTT.

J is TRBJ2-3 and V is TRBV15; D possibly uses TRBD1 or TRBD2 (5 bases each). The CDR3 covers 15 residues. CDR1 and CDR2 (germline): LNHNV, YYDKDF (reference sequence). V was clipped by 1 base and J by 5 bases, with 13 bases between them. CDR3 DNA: TGTGCCACCAGCAGAGGGGACCCGGGAAAAGATACGCAGTATTTT. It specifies CATSRGDPGKDTQYF.

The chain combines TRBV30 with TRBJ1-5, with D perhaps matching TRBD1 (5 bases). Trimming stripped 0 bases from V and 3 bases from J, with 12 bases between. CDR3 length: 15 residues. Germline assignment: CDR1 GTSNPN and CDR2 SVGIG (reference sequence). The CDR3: CAWSVGWDLNQPQHF. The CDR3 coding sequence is TGTGCCTGGAGTGTAGGGTGGGACCTCAATCAGCCCCAGCATTTT.

CDR3 residues: CASRWSGSSYEQYF. The CDR3 DNA follows: TGTGCCAGCAGGTGGAGCGGTAGCTCCTACGAGCAGTACTTC. The chain combines TRBV21-1 with TRBJ2-7; TRBD2 is taken as the D call from the table, unchecked against the DNA. TRBV21-1 is flagged as a pseudogene. This CDR3 has 14 residues.

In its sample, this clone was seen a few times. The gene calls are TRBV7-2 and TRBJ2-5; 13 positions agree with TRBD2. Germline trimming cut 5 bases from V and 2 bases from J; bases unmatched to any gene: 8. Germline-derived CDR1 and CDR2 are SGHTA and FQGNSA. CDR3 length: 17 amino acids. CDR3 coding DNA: TGTGCCAGCAGCGGATCACTAGCGGGAGGGATACAAGAGACCCAGTACTTC. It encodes CASSGSLAGGIQETQYF.

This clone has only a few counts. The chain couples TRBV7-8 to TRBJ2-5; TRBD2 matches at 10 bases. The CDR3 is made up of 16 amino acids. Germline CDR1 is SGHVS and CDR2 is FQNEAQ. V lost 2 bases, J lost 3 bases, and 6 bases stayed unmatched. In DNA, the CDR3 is TGTGCCAGCAGCTTAAGGATTCTAGCGGGAGAAGAGACCCAGTACTTC. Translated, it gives CASSLRILAGEETQYF.

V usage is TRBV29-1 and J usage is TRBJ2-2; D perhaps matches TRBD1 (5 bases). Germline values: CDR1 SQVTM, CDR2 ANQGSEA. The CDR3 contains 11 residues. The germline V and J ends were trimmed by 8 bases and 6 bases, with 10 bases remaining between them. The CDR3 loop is CSPRGPGELFF. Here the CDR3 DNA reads TGCAGCCCTAGGGGTCCCGGGGAGCTGTTTTTT.

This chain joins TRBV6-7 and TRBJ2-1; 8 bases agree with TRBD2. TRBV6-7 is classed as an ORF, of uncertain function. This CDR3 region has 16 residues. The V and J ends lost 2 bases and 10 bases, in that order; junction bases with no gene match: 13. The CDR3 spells CASSYRTSLFLGEQFF. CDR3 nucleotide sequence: TGTGCCAGCAGTTACAGGACTAGCTTATTTCTTGGGGAGCAGTTCTTC.

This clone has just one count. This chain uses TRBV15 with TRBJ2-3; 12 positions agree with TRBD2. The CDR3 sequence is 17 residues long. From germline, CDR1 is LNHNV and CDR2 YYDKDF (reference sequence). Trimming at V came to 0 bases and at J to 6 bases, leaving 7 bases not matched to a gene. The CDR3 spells CATSRDSSGRAKDTQYF. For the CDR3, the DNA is TGTGCCACCAGCAGAGATTCTAGCGGGAGGGCTAAGGATACGCAGTATTTT. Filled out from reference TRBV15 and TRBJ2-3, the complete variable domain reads DAMVIQNPRYQVTQFGKPVTLSCSQTLNHNVMYWYQQKSSQAPKLLFHYYDKDFNNEADTPDNFQSRRPNTSFCFLDIRSPGLGDTAMYLCATSRDSSGRAKDTQYFGPGTRLTVL.

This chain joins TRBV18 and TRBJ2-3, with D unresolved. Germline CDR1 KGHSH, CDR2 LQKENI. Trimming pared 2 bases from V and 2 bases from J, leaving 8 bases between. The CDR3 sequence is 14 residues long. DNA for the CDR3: TGTGCCAGCTCACCATCAGCGAACACAGATACGCAGTATTTT. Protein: CASSPSANTDTQYF.

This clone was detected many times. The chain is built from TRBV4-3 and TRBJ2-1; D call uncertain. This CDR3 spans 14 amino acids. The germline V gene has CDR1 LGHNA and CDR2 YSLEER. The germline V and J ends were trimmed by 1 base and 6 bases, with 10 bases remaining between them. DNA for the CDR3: TGCGCCAGCAGCCAAGTTCTTAGAGCCAATGAGCAGTTCTTC. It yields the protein CASSQVLRANEQFF.

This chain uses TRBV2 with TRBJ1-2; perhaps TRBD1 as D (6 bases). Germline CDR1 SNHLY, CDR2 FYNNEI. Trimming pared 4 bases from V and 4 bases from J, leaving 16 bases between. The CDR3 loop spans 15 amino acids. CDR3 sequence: CASSVDRGAGYGYTF. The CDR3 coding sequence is TGTGCCAGCAGTGTTGATAGGGGGGCCGGCTATGGCTACACCTTC. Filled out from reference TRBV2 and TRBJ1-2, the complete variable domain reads EPEVTQTPSHQVTQMGQEVILRCVPISNHLYFYWYRQILGQKVEFLVSFYNNEISEKSEIFDDQFSVERPDGSNFTLKIRSTKLEDSAMYFCASSVDRGAGYGYTFGSGTRLTVV.

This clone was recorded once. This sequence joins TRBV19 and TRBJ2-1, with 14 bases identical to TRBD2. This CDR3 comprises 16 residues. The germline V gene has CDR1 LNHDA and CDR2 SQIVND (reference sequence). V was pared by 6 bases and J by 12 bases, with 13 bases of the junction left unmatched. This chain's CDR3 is CASSPLGTSGGDMQFF. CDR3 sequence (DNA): TGTGCCAGTAGCCCCCTCGGGACTAGCGGGGGTGATATGCAGTTCTTC.

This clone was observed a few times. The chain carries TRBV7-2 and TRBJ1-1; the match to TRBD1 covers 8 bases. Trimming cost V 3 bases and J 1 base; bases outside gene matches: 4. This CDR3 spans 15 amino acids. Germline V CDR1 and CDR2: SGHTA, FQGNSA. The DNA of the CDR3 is TGTGCCAGCAGCTTCGGGACAGGACGGAACACTGAAGCTTTCTTT. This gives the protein CASSFGTGRNTEAFF.

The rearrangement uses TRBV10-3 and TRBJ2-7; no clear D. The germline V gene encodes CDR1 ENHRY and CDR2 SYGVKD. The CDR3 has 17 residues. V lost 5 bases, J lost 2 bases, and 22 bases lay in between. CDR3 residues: CAISFGPEPQPPYEQYF. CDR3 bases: TGTGCCATCAGTTTTGGGCCTGAGCCCCAACCCCCCTACGAGCAGTACTTC.

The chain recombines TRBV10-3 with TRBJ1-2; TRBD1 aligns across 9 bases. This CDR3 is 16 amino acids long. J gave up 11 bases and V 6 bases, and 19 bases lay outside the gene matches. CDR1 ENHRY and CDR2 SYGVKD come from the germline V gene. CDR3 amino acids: CAIRDTNTGTGNAYTF. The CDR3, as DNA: TGTGCCATCAGGGACACAAACACCGGGACAGGGAATGCGTACACCTTC.

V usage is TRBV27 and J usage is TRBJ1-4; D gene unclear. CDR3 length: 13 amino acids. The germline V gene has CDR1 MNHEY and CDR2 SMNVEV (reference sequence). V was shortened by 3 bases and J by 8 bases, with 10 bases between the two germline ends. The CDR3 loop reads CASSLWLGEKLFF. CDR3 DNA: TGTGCCAGCAGTTTGTGGTTAGGGGAAAAACTGTTTTTT.

The CDR3 loop reads CASSFLPPGENTEAFF. In DNA, the CDR3 is TGTGCCAGCAGTTTCCTTCCCCCGGGGGAGAACACTGAAGCTTTCTTT. The rearrangement links TRBV6-5 to TRBJ1-1; a weak D match, TRBD1 (5 bases). CDR3 length equals 16 residues. The germline gives CDR1 MNHEY, CDR2 SVGAGI. Trimming left V 4 bases short and J 1 base short, with 16 bases between.

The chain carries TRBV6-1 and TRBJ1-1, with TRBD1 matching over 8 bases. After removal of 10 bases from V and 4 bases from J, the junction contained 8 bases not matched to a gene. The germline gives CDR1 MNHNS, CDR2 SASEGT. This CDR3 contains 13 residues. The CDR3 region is CANQGQGSTEAFF. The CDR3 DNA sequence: TGTGCCAACCAAGGACAGGGTAGCACTGAAGCTTTCTTT.

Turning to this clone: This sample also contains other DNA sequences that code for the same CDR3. As DNA, the CDR3 is TGTGCCAGCAGCCCACGACAGGGAACTAATGAAAAACTGTTTTTT. Its protein product is CASSPRQGTNEKLFF. V usage is TRBV11-2 and J usage is TRBJ1-4; TRBD1 matches at 7 bases. Germline CDR1 reads SGHAT; CDR2 reads FQNNGV. The CDR3 extends over 15 amino acids. Trimming removed 5 bases from V and 1 base from J; junction bases left unmatched: 4.

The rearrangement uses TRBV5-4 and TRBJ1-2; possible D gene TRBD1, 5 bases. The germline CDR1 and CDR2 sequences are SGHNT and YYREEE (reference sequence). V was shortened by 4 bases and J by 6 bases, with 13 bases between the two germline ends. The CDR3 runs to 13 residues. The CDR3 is CASSPWVQDGYTF. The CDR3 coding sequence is TGTGCCAGCAGCCCGTGGGTACAGGATGGCTACACCTTC.